This entry features one TCR beta chain sequence. Clones were read by immunoSEQ multiplex PCR, and TCRdb kept only the in-frame ones, dropping some. The top ten clones hold around 9% of a sample with 7,000 to 8,500 clones, 50% to 75% of them seen once. Treatment given: randomized to nivolumab then ipilimumab (arm A) or the reverse (arm B). DNA-damaging chemotherapy had not been given to any patient beforehand. Sorted cells were live CD3+CD8+, lacking CD19 and CD56, from PBMCs. These data belong to a study of sequential checkpoint blockade in melanoma. For the study at large: Arm A got nivolumab then ipilimumab; arm B the reverse, 1:1.

This CDR3 region has 14 residues. V gave up 1 base and J gave up 2 bases, with 6 bases separating them. The germline gives CDR1 SGHVS, CDR2 FNYEAQ. The TCR sequence derives from a human donor with melanoma. The chain combines TRBV7-6 with TRBJ1-5; perhaps TRBD1 as D (6 bases). Here the sequenced sample was CD8+ T cells sorted from blood (inferred from file names), taken from a patient given nivolumab and ipilimumab in sequence. In DNA, the CDR3 is TGTGCCAGCAGCTTAGGGACAGGCAATCAGCCCCAGCATTTT. The encoded protein is CASSLGTGNQPQHF.